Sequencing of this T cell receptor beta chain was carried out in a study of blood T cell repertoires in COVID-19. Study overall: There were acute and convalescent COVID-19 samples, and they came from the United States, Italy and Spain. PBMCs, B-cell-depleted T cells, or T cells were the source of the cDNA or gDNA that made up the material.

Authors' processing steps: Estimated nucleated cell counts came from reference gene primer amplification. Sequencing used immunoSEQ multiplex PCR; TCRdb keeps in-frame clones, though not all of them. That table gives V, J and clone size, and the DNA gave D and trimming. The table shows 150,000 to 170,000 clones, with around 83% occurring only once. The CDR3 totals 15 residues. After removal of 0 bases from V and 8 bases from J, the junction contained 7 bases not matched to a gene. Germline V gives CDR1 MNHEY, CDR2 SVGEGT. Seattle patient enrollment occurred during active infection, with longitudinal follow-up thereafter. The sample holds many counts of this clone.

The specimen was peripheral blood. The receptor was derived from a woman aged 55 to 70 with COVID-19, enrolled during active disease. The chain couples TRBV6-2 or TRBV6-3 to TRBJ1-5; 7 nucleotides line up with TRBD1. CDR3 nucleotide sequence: TGTGCCAGCAGTTACTCGGTGACAGGGAGAGAGCCCCAGCATTTT. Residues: CASSYSVTGREPQHF.